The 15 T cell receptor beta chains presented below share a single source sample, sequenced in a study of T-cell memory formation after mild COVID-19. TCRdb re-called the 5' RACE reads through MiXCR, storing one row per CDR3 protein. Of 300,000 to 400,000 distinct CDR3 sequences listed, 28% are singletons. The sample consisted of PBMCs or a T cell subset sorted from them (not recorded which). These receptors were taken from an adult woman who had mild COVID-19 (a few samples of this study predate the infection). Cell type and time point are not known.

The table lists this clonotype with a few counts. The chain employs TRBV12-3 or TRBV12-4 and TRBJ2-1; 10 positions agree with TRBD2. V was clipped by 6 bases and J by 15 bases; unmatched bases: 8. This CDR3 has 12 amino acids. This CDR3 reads CASSKSGGARFF. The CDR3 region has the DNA TGTGCCAGCAGCAAAAGCGGGGGGGCCCGGTTCTTC.

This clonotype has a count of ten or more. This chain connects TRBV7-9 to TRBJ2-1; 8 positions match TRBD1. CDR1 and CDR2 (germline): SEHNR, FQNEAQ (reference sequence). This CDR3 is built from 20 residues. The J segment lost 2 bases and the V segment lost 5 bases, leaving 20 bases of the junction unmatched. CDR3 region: CASSVGQGGFDLLAYNEQFF. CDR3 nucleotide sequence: TGTGCCAGCAGCGTAGGACAGGGTGGCTTCGACCTACTCGCCTACAATGAGCAGTTCTTC.

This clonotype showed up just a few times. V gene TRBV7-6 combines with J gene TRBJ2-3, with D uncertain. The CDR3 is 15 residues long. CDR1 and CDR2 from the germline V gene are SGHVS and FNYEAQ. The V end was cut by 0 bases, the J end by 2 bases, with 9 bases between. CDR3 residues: CASSLARQATDTQYF. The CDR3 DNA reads TGTGCCAGCAGCTTAGCACGCCAGGCCACAGATACGCAGTATTTT.

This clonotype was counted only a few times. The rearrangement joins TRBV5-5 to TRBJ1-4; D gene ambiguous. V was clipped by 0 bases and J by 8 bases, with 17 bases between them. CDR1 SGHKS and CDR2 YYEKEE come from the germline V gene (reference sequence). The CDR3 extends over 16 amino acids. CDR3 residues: CASSLGSGISSEKLFF. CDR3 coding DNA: TGTGCCAGCAGCTTGGGGTCGGGAATATCATCCGAAAAACTGTTTTTT.

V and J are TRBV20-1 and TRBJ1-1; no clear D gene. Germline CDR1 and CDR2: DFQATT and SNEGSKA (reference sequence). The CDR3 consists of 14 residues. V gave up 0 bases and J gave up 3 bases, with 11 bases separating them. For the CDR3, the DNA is TGCAGTGCTAGAGAAGTACAGTTTGACACTGAAGCTTTCTTT. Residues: CSAREVQFDTEAFF.

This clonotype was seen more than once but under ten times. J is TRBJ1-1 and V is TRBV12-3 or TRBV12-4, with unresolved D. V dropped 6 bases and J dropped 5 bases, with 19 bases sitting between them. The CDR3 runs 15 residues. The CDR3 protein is CASRKPEGPGTEAFF. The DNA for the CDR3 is TGTGCCAGCAGGAAACCCGAGGGTCCGGGAACTGAAGCTTTCTTT.

CDR3 nucleotides: TGCGCCAGCAGCCCAATATCAGGGGGATACAATGAGCAGTTCTTC. Translation: CASSPISGGYNEQFF. V and J are TRBV5-1 and TRBJ2-1; TRBD1 matches 7 bases. J gave up 4 bases and V 4 bases, and 8 bases lay outside the gene matches. CDR1 SGHRS and CDR2 YFSETQ come from the germline V gene. This CDR3 region has 15 residues. Based on the CDR3 plus reference TRBV5-1 and TRBJ2-1, the full variable domain is KAGVTQTPRYLIKTRGQQVTLSCSPISGHRSVSWYQQTPGQGLQFLFEYFSETQRNKGNFPGRFSGRQFSNSRSEMNVSTLELGDSALYLCASSPISGGYNEQFFGPGTRLTVL.

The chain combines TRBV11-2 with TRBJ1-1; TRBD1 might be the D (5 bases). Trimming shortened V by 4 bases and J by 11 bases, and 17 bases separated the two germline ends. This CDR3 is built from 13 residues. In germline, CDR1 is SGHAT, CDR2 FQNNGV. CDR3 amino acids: CASSSLSGGRAFF. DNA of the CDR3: TGTGCCAGCAGCTCTTTGTCGGGGGGTCGGGCTTTCTTT.

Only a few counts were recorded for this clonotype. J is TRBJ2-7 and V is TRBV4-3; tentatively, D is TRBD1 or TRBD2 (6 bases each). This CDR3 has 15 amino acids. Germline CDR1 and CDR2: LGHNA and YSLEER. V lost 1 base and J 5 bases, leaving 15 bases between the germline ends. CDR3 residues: CASSQGAGQAHEQYF. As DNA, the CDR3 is TGCGCCAGCAGCCAAGGCGCGGGACAAGCCCACGAGCAGTACTTC.

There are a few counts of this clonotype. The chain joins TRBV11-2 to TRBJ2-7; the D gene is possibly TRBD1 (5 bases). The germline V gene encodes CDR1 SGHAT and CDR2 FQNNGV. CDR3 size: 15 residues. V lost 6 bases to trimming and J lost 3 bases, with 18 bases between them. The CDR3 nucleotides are TGTGCCAGCAGTTACAGCCAGGGTACGAGCTACGAGCAGTACTTC. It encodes CASSYSQGTSYEQYF.

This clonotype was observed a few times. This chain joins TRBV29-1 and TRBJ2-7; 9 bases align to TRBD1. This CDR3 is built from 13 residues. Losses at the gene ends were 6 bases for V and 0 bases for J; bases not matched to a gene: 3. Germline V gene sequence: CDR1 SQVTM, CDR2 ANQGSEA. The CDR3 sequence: CSVRDRASYEQYF. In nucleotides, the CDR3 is TGCAGCGTCCGGGACAGGGCCTCCTACGAGCAGTACTTC.

The CDR3 DNA reads TGTGCCTGGAGCAGACGGAGCTCCTACGAGCAGTACTTC. Its protein product is CAWSRRSSYEQYF. The chain recombines TRBV30 with TRBJ2-7; no clear D gene. Germline loops: CDR1 GTSNPN, CDR2 SVGIG (reference sequence). CDR3 length equals 13 residues. V dropped 3 bases and J dropped 0 bases, with 9 bases sitting between them.

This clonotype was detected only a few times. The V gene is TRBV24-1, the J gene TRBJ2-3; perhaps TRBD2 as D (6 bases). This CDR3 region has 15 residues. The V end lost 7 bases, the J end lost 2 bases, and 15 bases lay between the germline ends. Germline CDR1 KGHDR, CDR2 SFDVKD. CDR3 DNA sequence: TGTGCCACCAGCGAAGGAGGGCCGGACACAGATACGCAGTATTTT. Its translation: CATSEGGPDTDTQYF.

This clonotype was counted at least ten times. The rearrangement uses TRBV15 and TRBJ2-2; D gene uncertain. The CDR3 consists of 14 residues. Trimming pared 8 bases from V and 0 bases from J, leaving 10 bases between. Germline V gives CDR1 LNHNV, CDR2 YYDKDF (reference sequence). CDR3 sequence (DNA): TGTGCCACCTCGGCCGGACCGAACACCGGGGAGCTGTTTTTT. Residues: CATSAGPNTGELFF.

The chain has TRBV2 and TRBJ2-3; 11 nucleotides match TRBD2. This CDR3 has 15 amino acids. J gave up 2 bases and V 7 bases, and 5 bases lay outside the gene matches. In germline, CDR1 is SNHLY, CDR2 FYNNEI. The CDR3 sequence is CASISSGGPTDTQYF. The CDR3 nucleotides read TGTGCCAGCATTTCTAGCGGGGGGCCCACAGATACGCAGTATTTT.